This paragraph covers one TCR beta chain sequence. Its target is unknown. The read gets to within 3 residues of the CDR3 end, and the germline J gene fills in the rest. The data were obtained in a study of T cells in women clearing cervical HPV infection. Study as a whole: Women with histologically confirmed HPV16-related CIN3 or worse, 2 with invasive cancer, served as cases.

V gave up 8 bases and J gave up 0 bases, with 15 bases separating them. The CDR3 has 15 residues. Germline V gene sequence: CDR1 SGHNT, CDR2 YYREEE (reference sequence). immunoSEQ multiplex PCR used an average of roughly 1,300 ng genomic DNA. The table came from immunoSEQ multiplex PCR; TCRdb's copy has only in-frame clones and leaves some out. This listing includes about 32,000 clones. Overall study findings and caveats: Unknown T-cell numbers per sample may underlie the richness differences.

MY09/MY11 PCR detected cervical HPV DNA; dot-blot assigned genotypes. The chain uses TRBV5-4 and TRBJ1-5; D unresolved. Sequences were obtained from blood buffy coat. This sequence was found in a woman aged 18-70 years with a cervical HPV16 infection that either progressed to CIN3+ or cleared (not recorded which). This CDR3 reads CASPVTDYSNQPQHF. The covered CDR3 bases are TGTGCCAGTCCCGTTACAGATTATAGCAATCAGCCC.